The clone carrying this TCR beta chain was counted a few times. What it recognizes is unknown. This sample was included in a study of cytotoxic CD8 clonotypes in ibrutinib-treated CLL. Study overall: The samples contained hundreds of thousands of productive templates on average. They also contained an average of roughly 90,000 productive rearrangements.

Overall study results and limits: Baseline clonality was higher than in age-matched healthy donors and moved in step with circulating CD8+ T-cell counts. Clonality went up at the time of ibrutinib response, stayed stable in sustained remission, and later dropped back toward its baseline level at progression.

Cryopreserved PBMCs supplied about 1.9 micrograms of genomic DNA for TCR beta libraries. Produced via immunoSEQ multiplex PCR; TCRdb's table is partial and in-frame only. The profile shows roughly 52,000 clones, around 53% of them singletons. Trimming took 6 bases from V and 3 from J; bases not matched to a gene: 6. The CDR3 totals 14 residues. Germline V lookup: CDR1 MNHNY, CDR2 SVGAGI (reference sequence). The specimen comprised PBMCs, sampled after 12 months of ibrutinib treatment. The clonotype comes from a human donor with chronic lymphocytic leukemia. The chain employs TRBV6-6 and TRBJ2-7; 9 positions agree with TRBD1. Here the CDR3 DNA reads TGTGCCAGCAGACTACAGGGGGCTGGCTACGAGCAGTACTTC. Translation: CASRLQGAGYEQYF.